The TCR beta chain described here comes from a study of blood T cell repertoires in COVID-19. As for the study in general: COVID-19 samples, acute and convalescent, were from the United States, Italy and Spain.

This clone was found a few times. This CDR3 comprises 14 residues. The germline V gene has CDR1 SGHKS and CDR2 YYEKEE (reference sequence). V was clipped by 3 bases and J by 5 bases; unmatched bases: 4. Data came from immunoSEQ multiplex PCR; TCRdb stores just in-frame clones and leaves some out. The sample includes about 220,000 clones, 80% to 85% of them seen just once. The origin of this receptor is an older woman with acute or convalescent COVID-19. The J gene is TRBJ1-4, the V gene TRBV5-5; TRBD1 matches 7 bases. The sample comprised peripheral blood. CDR3 protein: CASSWTGANEKLFF. The CDR3 nucleotides read TGTGCCAGCAGCTGGACAGGAGCAAATGAAAAACTGTTTTTT.